This is a list of T cell receptor beta chains from one sample in a study of spatial heterogeneity in lung cancer. MiXCR, applied by TCRdb to the 5' RACE reads, yields one record per CDR3 protein. The sample records 50,000 or so distinct CDR3 sequences, roughly 7.2% being singletons. The sample in question was PBMCs, obtained at surgery. The receptors stem from a female donor with early-stage non-small cell lung cancer. Both conserved end residues are part of each CDR3. Each record gives: clone size, J gene, V gene, D gene, CDR3 protein, CDR3 DNA. The D gene is left open where the match is weak. Some rows have no size entry. The others give once, few or many, or a class for an expanded clone.

clone_size: few; j_call: TRBJ1-2; v_call: TRBV15; d_call: TRBD1; cdr3_aa: CATSRDRRQGGNYGYTF; cdr3_nt: TGTGCCACCAGCAGAGATCGGAGACAGGGAGGCAACTATGGCTACACCTTC
clone_size: -; j_call: TRBJ1-2; v_call: TRBV9; d_call: TRBD1; cdr3_aa: CASSVDAQGQQIPYGYTF; cdr3_nt: TGTGCCAGCAGCGTAGACGCCCAGGGACAGCAGATACCTTATGGCTACACCTTC
clone_size: many; j_call: TRBJ2-7; v_call: TRBV20-1; d_call: -; cdr3_aa: CSARRRGRPYEQYF; cdr3_nt: TGCAGTGCTAGGAGGCGTGGTAGGCCCTACGAGCAGTACTTC
clone_size: once; j_call: TRBJ1-1; v_call: TRBV6-2/TRBV6-3; d_call: -; cdr3_aa: CASSYLRGLSTEAFF; cdr3_nt: TGTGCCAGCAGTTACCTCCGGGGGCTTAGCACTGAAGCTTTCTTT
clone_size: -; j_call: TRBJ2-3; v_call: TRBV9; d_call: -; cdr3_aa: CASSVVTDTQYF; cdr3_nt: TGTGCCAGCAGCGTAGTTACAGATACGCAGTATTTT
clone_size: -; j_call: TRBJ2-3; v_call: TRBV19; d_call: -; cdr3_aa: CTSSIASTDTQYF; cdr3_nt: TGTACCAGTAGTATAGCTAGCACAGATACGCAGTATTTT
clone_size: -; j_call: TRBJ1-5; v_call: TRBV19; d_call: TRBD1; cdr3_aa: CASSERTGAQPQHF; cdr3_nt: TGTGCCAGTAGTGAACGGACAGGGGCTCAGCCCCAGCATTTT
clone_size: few; j_call: TRBJ2-3; v_call: TRBV6-5; d_call: TRBD2; cdr3_aa: CASSPPGLAASLDTQYF; cdr3_nt: TGTGCCAGCAGCCCCCCGGGACTAGCGGCCAGTTTAGATACGCAGTATTTT
clone_size: many; j_call: TRBJ2-7; v_call: TRBV7-9; d_call: -; cdr3_aa: CASSLESRGRASYEQYF; cdr3_nt: TGTGCCAGCAGCTTAGAATCCCGCGGGCGGGCCTCCTACGAGCAGTACTTC
clone_size: -; j_call: TRBJ2-1; v_call: TRBV5-4; d_call: -; cdr3_aa: CASSLSGSSYNEQFF; cdr3_nt: TGTGCCAGCAGCTTGTCGGGGAGCTCCTACAATGAGCAGTTCTTC
clone_size: -; j_call: TRBJ1-5; v_call: TRBV7-2; d_call: TRBD1; cdr3_aa: CASSLRQGEQPQHF; cdr3_nt: TGTGCCAGCAGTCTTCGACAGGGTGAACAGCCCCAGCATTTT
clone_size: many; j_call: TRBJ2-7; v_call: TRBV20-1; d_call: -; cdr3_aa: CSAPRGSAYEQYF; cdr3_nt: TGCAGTGCTCCCCGCGGATCTGCTTACGAGCAGTACTTC
clone_size: few; j_call: TRBJ2-5; v_call: TRBV20-1; d_call: -; cdr3_aa: CSARVPTWETQYF; cdr3_nt: TGCAGTGCACGAGTTCCGACTTGGGAGACCCAGTACTTC
clone_size: many; j_call: TRBJ2-1; v_call: TRBV20-1; d_call: TRBD2; cdr3_aa: CSAATDPLAGGNEQFF; cdr3_nt: TGCAGTGCTGCCACCGACCCTCTGGCGGGGGGGAATGAGCAGTTCTTC
clone_size: -; j_call: TRBJ2-7; v_call: TRBV2; d_call: -; cdr3_aa: CASSAGGPTYEQYF; cdr3_nt: TGTGCCAGCAGTGCTGGGGGGCCCACCTACGAGCAGTACTTC
clone_size: -; j_call: TRBJ2-1; v_call: TRBV5-1; d_call: -; cdr3_aa: CASSLSGRTAYNEQFF; cdr3_nt: TGCGCCAGCAGCTTGTCGGGTCGGACAGCATACAATGAGCAGTTCTTC
clone_size: many; j_call: TRBJ2-7; v_call: TRBV24-1; d_call: TRBD1; cdr3_aa: CATSDPRDRGYEQYF; cdr3_nt: TGTGCCACCAGTGACCCCCGGGACAGGGGTTACGAGCAGTACTTC
clone_size: many; j_call: TRBJ2-1; v_call: TRBV7-2; d_call: -; cdr3_aa: CASSLDGDNEQFF; cdr3_nt: TGTGCCAGCAGCTTAGACGGCGACAATGAGCAGTTCTTC
clone_size: many; j_call: TRBJ2-3; v_call: TRBV20-1; d_call: TRBD2; cdr3_aa: CSARDRGLAGGPGTDTQYF; cdr3_nt: TGCAGTGCTAGAGACAGGGGACTAGCGGGGGGGCCCGGCACAGATACGCAGTATTTT
clone_size: many; j_call: TRBJ2-3; v_call: TRBV7-9; d_call: TRBD2; cdr3_aa: CASSSVSGGLSEADTQYF; cdr3_nt: TGTGCCAGCAGCTCCGTTAGCGGGGGGCTCTCCGAGGCAGATACGCAGTATTTT
clone_size: many; j_call: TRBJ2-3; v_call: TRBV5-1; d_call: TRBD2; cdr3_aa: CASSLNGRADTQYF; cdr3_nt: TGCGCCAGCAGCTTGAACGGGAGGGCAGATACGCAGTATTTT
clone_size: few; j_call: TRBJ1-4; v_call: TRBV7-2; d_call: -; cdr3_aa: CASSLEGRTATNEKLFF; cdr3_nt: TGTGCCAGCAGCTTAGAGGGCAGAACAGCAACTAATGAAAAACTGTTTTTT
clone_size: many; j_call: TRBJ2-7; v_call: TRBV20-1; d_call: -; cdr3_aa: CSAREADGTVYEQYF; cdr3_nt: TGCAGTGCTAGAGAAGCGGACGGAACTGTCTACGAGCAGTACTTC
clone_size: many; j_call: TRBJ2-3; v_call: TRBV6-1; d_call: -; cdr3_aa: CASSEVAPLQYF; cdr3_nt: TGTGCCAGCAGTGAAGTGGCTCCTCTGCAGTATTTT
clone_size: many; j_call: TRBJ2-1; v_call: TRBV7-2; d_call: -; cdr3_aa: CASSQGGGLYNEQFF; cdr3_nt: TGTGCCAGCAGCCAAGGGGGGGGGCTTTACAATGAGCAGTTCTTC
clone_size: medium-sized; j_call: TRBJ2-7; v_call: TRBV6-2/TRBV6-3; d_call: -; cdr3_aa: CASSYALWEQYF; cdr3_nt: TGTGCCAGCAGTTACGCCTTGTGGGAGCAGTACTTC
clone_size: -; j_call: TRBJ1-4; v_call: TRBV3-1; d_call: -; cdr3_aa: CASSHGQLNEKLFF; cdr3_nt: TGTGCCAGCAGCCATGGACAGCTTAATGAAAAACTGTTTTTT
clone_size: many; j_call: TRBJ2-2; v_call: TRBV6-5; d_call: -; cdr3_aa: CASSYGAGGWTGELFF; cdr3_nt: TGTGCCAGCAGTTACGGGGCAGGGGGGTGGACCGGGGAGCTGTTTTTT
clone_size: -; j_call: TRBJ1-4; v_call: TRBV7-9; d_call: -; cdr3_aa: CASSLQEFNEKLFF; cdr3_nt: TGTGCCAGCAGCTTGCAGGAGTTTAATGAAAAACTGTTTTTT